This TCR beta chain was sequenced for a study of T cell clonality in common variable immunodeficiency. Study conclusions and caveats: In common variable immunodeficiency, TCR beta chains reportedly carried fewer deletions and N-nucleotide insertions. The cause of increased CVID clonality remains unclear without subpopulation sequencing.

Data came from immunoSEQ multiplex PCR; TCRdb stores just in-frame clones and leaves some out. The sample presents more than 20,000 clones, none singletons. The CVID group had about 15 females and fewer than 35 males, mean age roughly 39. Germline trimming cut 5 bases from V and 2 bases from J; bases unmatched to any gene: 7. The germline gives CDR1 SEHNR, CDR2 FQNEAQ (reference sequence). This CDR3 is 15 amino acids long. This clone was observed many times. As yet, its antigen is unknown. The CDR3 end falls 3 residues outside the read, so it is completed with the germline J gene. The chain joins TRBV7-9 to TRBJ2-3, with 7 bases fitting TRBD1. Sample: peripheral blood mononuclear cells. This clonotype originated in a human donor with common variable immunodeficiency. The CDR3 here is CASSPEGQHTDTQYF. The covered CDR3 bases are TGTGCCAGCAGCCCCGAGGGACAGCACACAGATACG.